This T cell receptor beta chain derives from a study of blood T cell repertoires in COVID-19. Study in general: The samples span acute and convalescent COVID-19 from the United States, Italy and Spain. Nucleic acid was either cDNA or gDNA, and it came from T cells, B-cell-depleted T cells, or PBMCs.

The authors' processing: Amplification with reference gene primers provided the estimates of nucleated cell counts. Sequencing used immunoSEQ multiplex PCR; TCRdb keeps in-frame clones, though not all of them. V, J and clone size are taken as reported in that table, and D and trimming were inferred from the DNA itself. The table includes 40,000 to 50,000 clones, 91% detected once. CDR3 length: 17 residues. J lost 8 bases, V lost 4 bases, and 11 bases had no gene match. Germline CDR1 and CDR2: SEHNR and FQNEAQ (reference sequence). The TCR comes from a man between 65 and 85 years old with active COVID-19. Sequenced material: peripheral blood. The J gene is TRBJ2-1, the V gene TRBV7-9, with TRBD2 matching over 13 bases. The CDR3 is CASSSTTSGGALDEQFF. The CDR3 nucleotides read TGTGCCAGCAGCTCAACTACTAGCGGGGGGGCCCTCGATGAGCAGTTCTTC.